A selection of T cell receptor beta chains follows, all from one sample in a study of sequential checkpoint blockade in melanoma. The table came from immunoSEQ multiplex PCR; TCRdb's copy has only in-frame clones and leaves some out. The repertoire holds about 20,000 clones, with roughly 82% as singletons. Sequenced here: CD8+ T cells sorted from blood (inferred from file names), sampled from a patient given nivolumab and ipilimumab in sequence. The receptors derive from a human donor with melanoma. CDR3s include the opening cysteine and the closing phenylalanine or tryptophan. The order of the fields is J gene, V gene, CDR3 protein.

J: TRBJ2-6; V: TRBV4-3; CDR3: CASSPSGQGTGANVLTF
J: TRBJ2-3; V: TRBV4-2; CDR3: CASSQRVLISESNTQYF
J: TRBJ1-6; V: TRBV6-5; CDR3: CASSLGHGDSPLHF
J: TRBJ1-2; V: TRBV28; CDR3: CASSLSNREWDGYTF
J: TRBJ2-7; V: TRBV28; CDR3: CASSPPGTEFYEQYF
J: TRBJ2-2; V: TRBV7-7; CDR3: CASSQYSGGVNTGELFF
J: TRBJ2-2; V: TRBV25-1; CDR3: CASSDKPCRHRGAVF
J: TRBJ2-3; V: TRBV7-9; CDR3: CASSGGDRVSSTDTQYF
J: TRBJ2-1; V: TRBV2; CDR3: CASQTGTGNAGEQFF
J: TRBJ2-3; V: TRBV27; CDR3: CASGGEDPDTQYF
J: TRBJ2-7; V: TRBV7-9; CDR3: CASSLVRRGVLYEQYF
J: TRBJ2-7; V: TRBV7-8; CDR3: CASSLESEGDEQYF
J: TRBJ2-1; V: TRBV7-8; CDR3: CASSLVVNPYNEQFF
J: TRBJ2-7; V: TRBV6-5; CDR3: CASSFGTGTYEQYF
J: TRBJ1-1; V: TRBV5-1; CDR3: CASSLEGTGSLSDTEAFF
J: TRBJ2-7; V: TRBV11-2; CDR3: CASSLTLAAQAYEQYF
J: TRBJ1-5; V: TRBV7-2; CDR3: CASSSSGGRQPQHF
J: TRBJ1-5; V: TRBV27; CDR3: CASSLSGTGSGQPQHF
J: TRBJ1-1; V: TRBV19; CDR3: CASSFPGTRENTEAFF
J: TRBJ2-1; V: TRBV11-3; CDR3: CASSLGAGGRNEQFF
J: TRBJ1-6; V: TRBV7-2; CDR3: CASSLVRGNNSPLHF
J: TRBJ2-5; V: TRBV28; CDR3: CASSLRWAEQETQYF
J: TRBJ1-2; V: TRBV29-1; CDR3: CSVEQGDPLDAYTF
J: TRBJ1-4; V: TRBV27; CDR3: CASSLRDRANEKLFF
J: TRBJ1-6; V: TRBV28; CDR3: CASTWASYNSPLHF
J: TRBJ2-5; V: TRBV28; CDR3: CASRTPGTDQETQYF
J: TRBJ1-1; V: TRBV6-1; CDR3: CASSERDRGVNTEAFF
J: TRBJ2-2; V: TRBV7-6; CDR3: CASSSRTNTGELFF
J: TRBJ1-1; V: TRBV2; CDR3: CASSEWHSNTEAFF
J: TRBJ1-1; V: TRBV27; CDR3: CASSLYGVPEDRGNTEAFF
J: TRBJ2-7; V: TRBV4-2; CDR3: CASSQGTGTHEQYF
J: TRBJ2-7; V: TRBV7-2; CDR3: CASSFPPNEQYF
J: TRBJ2-5; V: TRBV5-4; CDR3: CASRSWGASGGAMGTQYF
J: TRBJ1-2; V: TRBV15; CDR3: CATSSRDRGNYGYTF
J: TRBJ2-7; V: TRBV5-4; CDR3: CASSSGTGPYEQYF
J: TRBJ1-4; V: TRBV28; CDR3: CASSLLYTLGGRNEKLFF
J: TRBJ2-1; V: TRBV27; CDR3: CASSLGGTRPIEQFF
J: TRBJ2-5; V: TRBV7-2; CDR3: CASSPARQGSLQETQYF
J: TRBJ1-2; V: TRBV6-5; CDR3: CASSEKDRSYGYTF
J: TRBJ2-5; V: TRBV27; CDR3: CASSFGSQETQYF
J: TRBJ2-1; V: TRBV10-3; CDR3: CAISETSSYNEQFF
J: TRBJ1-2; V: TRBV2; CDR3: CASSELRTGGVYGYTF
J: TRBJ2-5; V: TRBV9; CDR3: CASSTRTGLGETQYF
J: TRBJ2-3; V: TRBV5-4; CDR3: CASSFSGGVPADTQYF
J: TRBJ1-4; V: TRBV29-1; CDR3: CSGEVPGQREKLFF
J: TRBJ1-3; V: TRBV6-1; CDR3: CASSEIWQGDGNTIYF
J: TRBJ2-7; V: TRBV27; CDR3: CASSLDTSTSLDEQYF
J: TRBJ1-2; V: TRBV5-4; CDR3: CASSLQGDYGYTF